The 28 T cell receptor beta chains below all came from one sample that was sequenced in a study of blood T cell repertoires in COVID-19. The data were produced by immunoSEQ multiplex PCR, yet TCRdb's version contains in-frame clones alone and is incomplete. The table records some 250,000 clones, roughly 86% of them present only once. Source material: PBMCs or T cells enriched from blood (not recorded which). Receptors originate from a woman in her 30s with acute COVID-19.

The chain combines TRBV3-1 (or the pseudogene TRBV3-2) with TRBJ2-2; 12 nucleotides line up with TRBD1. The V gene end was trimmed by 3 bases and the J gene end by 7 bases; junction bases not matched to a gene: 9. The CDR3 runs 17 residues. CDR1 is LGHDT, CDR2 YNNKEL, per germline (reference sequence). This CDR3 reads CASSHRDRGLRGGELFF. Written as DNA, the CDR3 is TGTGCCAGCAGCCACCGGGACAGGGGGCTTCGAGGCGGGGAGCTGTTTTTT.

This chain links TRBV19 with TRBJ2-1, with D unresolved. The ends were cut back, 3 bases at V and 3 bases at J, with 18 bases in the middle. From germline, CDR1 is LNHDA and CDR2 SQIVND (reference sequence). There are 17 residues in the CDR3. The CDR3 is CASSIRSERSNYNEQFF. The CDR3 DNA sequence: TGTGCCAGTAGTATCCGGTCGGAGCGCAGTAACTACAATGAGCAGTTCTTC.

The chain employs TRBV11-3 and TRBJ2-3, with TRBD2 matching 7 bases. V lost 1 base and J lost 6; bases outside the gene matches: 10. The CDR3 runs 16 residues. The germline gives CDR1 SGHNT, CDR2 YENEEA. CDR3 sequence reads: CASSLGLWGGWDTQYF. As DNA, the CDR3 is TGTGCCAGCAGCTTAGGGCTATGGGGGGGGTGGGATACGCAGTATTTT.

The chain employs TRBV30 and TRBJ1-5; 7 bases are a match to TRBD1. Germline-derived CDR1 and CDR2 are GTSNPN and SVGIG (reference sequence). The CDR3 length is 16 residues. J lost 3 bases, V lost 0 bases, and 8 bases had no gene match. The CDR3 loop is CAWSVYGRGVNQPQHF. DNA of the CDR3: TGTGCCTGGAGTGTTTACGGCAGGGGGGTCAATCAGCCCCAGCATTTT.

The genes are TRBV5-1 and TRBJ2-2; 11 bases are shared with TRBD1. The CDR3 is 21 residues long. Trimming removed 2 bases from V and 5 bases from J; junction bases left unmatched: 20. Germline lookup yields CDR1 SGHRS and CDR2 YFSETQ. The CDR3 here is CASSFRDRGIWSPEGTGELFF. CDR3 coding DNA: TGCGCCAGCAGCTTTCGGGACAGGGGGATTTGGTCGCCGGAAGGGACCGGGGAGCTGTTTTTT.

This chain joins TRBV25-1 and TRBJ2-1; TRBD2 is a possible D gene (6 bases). The CDR3 extends over 14 amino acids. Trimming took 6 bases from V and 8 from J, leaving 17 bases between them. Germline loops: CDR1 MGHDK, CDR2 SYGVNS. As DNA, the CDR3 is TGTGCCAGCAGCTCGGGACTGGAACGGGATGAGCAGTTCTTC. The encoded protein is CASSSGLERDEQFF.

The J gene is TRBJ2-3, the V gene TRBV4-2; 7 nucleotides line up with TRBD2. The V gene's germline CDR1 is LGHNA and CDR2 YNFKEQ. Trimming at V came to 0 bases and at J to 5 bases, leaving 8 bases not matched to a gene. The CDR3 covers 16 residues. CDR3 amino acids: CASSQEIVLARDTQYF. CDR3 in DNA: TGTGCCAGCAGCCAAGAGATCGTACTAGCGAGAGATACGCAGTATTTT.

The chain carries TRBV29-1 and TRBJ2-7; no definite D call. Trimming pared 6 bases from V and 5 bases from J, leaving 11 bases between. The germline gives CDR1 SQVTM, CDR2 ANQGSEA. The CDR3 contains 11 residues. As DNA, the CDR3 is TGCAGCGTAGTTGACAATCACGAGCAGTACTTC. This translates into CSVVDNHEQYF.

This chain uses TRBV19 with TRBJ1-2, with D maybe TRBD1 (5 bases). This CDR3 is built from 11 residues. Trimming removed 2 bases from V and 8 bases from J, with 6 bases in between. Looked up from germline, CDR1 is LNHDA and CDR2 is SQIVND (reference sequence). CDR3 region: CASSIQGGYTF. In DNA form, the CDR3 reads TGTGCCAGTAGTATACAGGGCGGCTACACCTTC.

The chain links TRBV4-1 to TRBJ2-7; a possible D gene is TRBD1 (6 bases). Trimming took 4 bases from V and 3 from J, leaving 16 bases between them. Germline V lookup: CDR1 MGHRA, CDR2 YSYEKL. CDR3 length: 15 residues. CDR3 nucleotides: TGCGCCAGCAGCCCCACAGGGCACCTCGTCTACGAGCAGTACTTC. It is translated as CASSPTGHLVYEQYF.

V and J are TRBV29-1 and TRBJ2-7; 8 bases are shared with TRBD1. This CDR3 has 13 residues. V lost 3 bases to trimming and J lost 2 bases; unmatched junction nucleotides: 3. Germline-derived CDR1 and CDR2 are SQVTM and ANQGSEA. CDR3 amino acids: CSVDVTGAYEQYF. In DNA form, the CDR3 reads TGCAGCGTTGATGTGACAGGGGCCTACGAGCAGTACTTC.

The sample holds one count of this clone. The chain recombines TRBV9 with TRBJ1-4; 7 bases fit TRBD1. This CDR3 has 15 amino acids. Looked up from germline, CDR1 is SGDLS and CDR2 is YYNGEE. The trim removed 4 bases at V and 7 bases at J, leaving 10 bases unmatched. CDR3 sequence reads: CASSYQGGSGEKLFF. The DNA of the CDR3 is TGTGCCAGCAGCTACCAGGGGGGATCGGGTGAAAAACTGTTTTTT. Drawing the rest from reference TRBV9 and TRBJ1-4, the complete variable domain is DSGVTQTPKHLITATGQRVTLRCSPRSGDLSVYWYQQSLDQGLQFLIQYYNGEERAKGNILERFSAQQFPDLHSELNLSSLELGDSALYFCASSYQGGSGEKLFFGSGTQLSVL.

The chain combines TRBV30 with TRBJ1-2, with 8 bases fitting TRBD1. The CDR3 loop spans 14 amino acids. V was pared by 2 bases and J by 5 bases, with 7 bases of the junction left unmatched. Germline CDR1 and CDR2: GTSNPN and SVGIG (reference sequence). Here the CDR3 reads CAWSLRTGSYGYTF. CDR3 sequence (DNA): TGTGCCTGGAGTTTACGGACAGGGTCATATGGCTACACCTTC.

The chain links TRBV3-1 (or the pseudogene TRBV3-2) to TRBJ2-2; the D is unclear. The germline CDR1 and CDR2 sequences are LGHDT and YNNKEL (reference sequence). Trimming cost V 2 bases and J 4 bases, with 5 bases left between them. This CDR3 contains 13 residues. DNA of the CDR3: TGTGCCAGCAGCCAAACACGCACCGGGGAGCTGTTTTTT. It is translated as CASSQTRTGELFF.

This chain links TRBV5-1 with TRBJ2-1, with D possibly being TRBD1 (5 bases). Germline assignment: CDR1 SGHRS and CDR2 YFSETQ. The CDR3 runs 15 residues. V was clipped by 0 bases and J by 7 bases, with 14 bases between them. CDR3 DNA sequence: TGCGCCAGCAGCTTGGCCGGCGACAGACGAAATGAGCAGTTCTTC. Protein sequence: CASSLAGDRRNEQFF. Supplemented by reference TRBV5-1 and TRBJ2-1, the full variable domain reads KAGVTQTPRYLIKTRGQQVTLSCSPISGHRSVSWYQQTPGQGLQFLFEYFSETQRNKGNFPGRFSGRQFSNSRSEMNVSTLELGDSALYLCASSLAGDRRNEQFFGPGTRLTVL.

This clone has at least ten counts. This chain joins TRBV9 and TRBJ2-7; TRBD2 aligns across 7 bases. The CDR3 has 16 residues. Germline V lookup: CDR1 SGDLS, CDR2 YYNGEE. The trim removed 3 bases at V and 5 bases at J, leaving 14 bases unmatched. The CDR3, as DNA: TGTGCCAGCAGCGCTCTAGCGGCGGGGCCCCCCGACGAGCAGTACTTC. It encodes CASSALAAGPPDEQYF.

This chain connects TRBV5-1 to TRBJ2-5; tentatively, D is TRBD1 (5 bases). Germline CDR1 is SGHRS and CDR2 is YFSETQ. V lost 6 bases to trimming and J lost 4 bases, with 16 bases between them. The CDR3 contains 14 residues. The CDR3 DNA sequence: TGCGCCAGCACCCCAGGGTCCCCCCCAGAGACCCAGTACTTC. Protein: CASTPGSPPETQYF.

The rearrangement links TRBV5-1 to TRBJ2-3; 7 nucleotides match TRBD2. Per germline, CDR1 SGHRS and CDR2 YFSETQ. The CDR3 length is 15 residues. V was pared by 0 bases and J by 3 bases, with 4 bases of the junction left unmatched. CDR3 sequence reads: CASSLGGGRTDTQYF. The CDR3 coding sequence is TGCGCCAGCAGCTTGGGCGGGGGTAGGACAGATACGCAGTATTTT.

The chain joins TRBV10-1 to TRBJ2-2, with 9 bases aligning to TRBD1. CDR1 and CDR2 (germline): WNHNN, SYGVQD (reference sequence). V was pared by 3 bases and J by 8 bases, with 13 bases of the junction left unmatched. The CDR3 has 17 amino acids. CDR3: CASSDRGRDRVSGELFF. DNA for the CDR3: TGCGCCAGCAGTGATCGAGGCCGGGACAGGGTATCGGGGGAGCTGTTTTTT.

V is TRBV28 and J is TRBJ2-7; D is possibly TRBD2 (5 bases). The CDR3 extends over 12 amino acids. The germline gives CDR1 MDHEN, CDR2 SYDVKM. Trimming removed 6 bases from V and 9 bases from J, with 15 bases in between. The chain's CDR3 is CASSTALGVQYF. The DNA for the CDR3 is TGTGCCAGCAGCACCGCCCTCGGGGTGCAGTACTTC. Complete variable domain (other parts from reference TRBV28 and TRBJ2-7): DVKVTQSSRYLVKRTGEKVFLECVQDMDHENMFWYRQDPGLGLRLIYFSYDVKMKEKGDIPEGYSVSREKKERFSLILESASTNQTSMYLCASSTALGVQYFGPGTRLTVT.

The rearrangement uses TRBV5-1 and TRBJ2-5; D possibly corresponds to TRBD2 (5 bases). The CDR3 is 15 residues long. Trimming stripped 0 bases from V and 1 base from J, with 10 bases between. Germline V gene sequence: CDR1 SGHRS, CDR2 YFSETQ. The CDR3 DNA reads as TGCGCCAGCAGCTTGGGCCGCGGGTTCCAAGAGACCCAGTACTTC. It specifies CASSLGRGFQETQYF.

The CDR3 loop reads CASSKPGQGAFF. DNA for the CDR3: TGTGCCAGCAGCAAACCGGGACAAGGAGCTTTCTTT. V gene TRBV5-4 combines with J gene TRBJ1-1; tentative D call: TRBD1 (6 bases). The germline V and J ends were trimmed by 4 bases and 10 bases, with 14 bases remaining between them. The germline gives CDR1 SGHNT, CDR2 YYREEE (reference sequence). This CDR3 is built from 12 residues.

The rearrangement links TRBV30 to TRBJ1-2, with D perhaps TRBD1 (6 bases). Germline loops: CDR1 GTSNPN, CDR2 SVGIG (reference sequence). The CDR3 sequence is 11 residues long. V dropped 3 bases and J dropped 6 bases, with 8 bases sitting between them. CDR3 protein: CAWRGAHGYTF. The CDR3 DNA reads TGTGCCTGGAGGGGGGCCCATGGCTACACCTTC.

The chain combines TRBV6-1 with TRBJ1-3, with D uncertain. Germline CDR1 MNHNS, CDR2 SASEGT. This CDR3 contains 18 residues. The V end was cut by 2 bases, the J end by 1 base, with 18 bases between. The CDR3 spells CASSEIETYVISGNTIYF. CDR3 nucleotide sequence: TGTGCCAGCAGTGAAATTGAGACTTATGTGATTTCTGGAAACACCATATATTTT.

This clone was counted once. The rearrangement joins TRBV7-9 to TRBJ2-7, with 8 bases lining up with TRBD1. Trimming at V came to 5 bases and at J to 4 bases, leaving 4 bases not matched to a gene. This CDR3 is built from 13 residues. Germline V CDR1 and CDR2: SEHNR, FQNEAQ (reference sequence). The CDR3 here is CASSGQGIYEQYF. In DNA form, the CDR3 reads TGTGCCAGCAGCGGACAGGGAATTTACGAGCAGTACTTC.

The J gene is TRBJ2-1, the V gene TRBV19; 7 nucleotides match TRBD2. Germline V gene data show CDR1 as LNHDA and CDR2 as SQIVND (reference sequence). The CDR3 consists of 16 residues. Trimming at V came to 2 bases and at J to 0 bases, leaving 4 bases not matched to a gene. In DNA form, the CDR3 reads TGTGCCAGTAGTATACACGGGGGGAACTCCTACAATGAGCAGTTCTTC. This encodes CASSIHGGNSYNEQFF.

The chain's CDR3 is CASSEGEALNEQFF. The CDR3, as DNA: TGTGCCAGCTCAGAAGGGGAAGCCCTCAATGAGCAGTTCTTC. The V gene is TRBV28, the J gene TRBJ2-1, with D possibly being TRBD1 (5 bases). The CDR3 runs to 14 residues. V gave up 8 bases and J gave up 6 bases, with 17 bases separating them. Germline CDR1 and CDR2: MDHEN and SYDVKM.

Points on this clone: Other DNA sequences of this sample code for an identical CDR3. The CDR3 protein is CASSLGQGPNYGYTF. For the CDR3, the DNA is TGTGCCAGCAGCTTAGGACAGGGTCCTAACTATGGCTACACCTTC. The rearrangement joins TRBV7-9 to TRBJ1-2; 7 bases line up with TRBD1. Germline V gene data show CDR1 as SEHNR and CDR2 as FQNEAQ (reference sequence). V gave up 1 base and J gave up 0 bases; unmatched junction bases: 2. This CDR3 has 15 amino acids.